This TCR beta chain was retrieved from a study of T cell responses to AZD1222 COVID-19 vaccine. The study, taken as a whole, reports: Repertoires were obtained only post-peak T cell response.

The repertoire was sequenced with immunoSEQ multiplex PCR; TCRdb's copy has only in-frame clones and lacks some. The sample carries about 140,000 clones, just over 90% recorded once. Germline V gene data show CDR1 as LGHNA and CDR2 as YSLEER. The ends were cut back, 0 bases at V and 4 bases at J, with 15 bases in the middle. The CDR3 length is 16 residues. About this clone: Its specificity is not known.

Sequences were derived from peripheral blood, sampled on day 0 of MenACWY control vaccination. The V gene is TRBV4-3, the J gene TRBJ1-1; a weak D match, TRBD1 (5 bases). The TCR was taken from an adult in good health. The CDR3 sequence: CASSQDVGGESTEAFF. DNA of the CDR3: TGCGCCAGCAGCCAAGATGTGGGGGGGGAAAGCACTGAAGCTTTCTTT.